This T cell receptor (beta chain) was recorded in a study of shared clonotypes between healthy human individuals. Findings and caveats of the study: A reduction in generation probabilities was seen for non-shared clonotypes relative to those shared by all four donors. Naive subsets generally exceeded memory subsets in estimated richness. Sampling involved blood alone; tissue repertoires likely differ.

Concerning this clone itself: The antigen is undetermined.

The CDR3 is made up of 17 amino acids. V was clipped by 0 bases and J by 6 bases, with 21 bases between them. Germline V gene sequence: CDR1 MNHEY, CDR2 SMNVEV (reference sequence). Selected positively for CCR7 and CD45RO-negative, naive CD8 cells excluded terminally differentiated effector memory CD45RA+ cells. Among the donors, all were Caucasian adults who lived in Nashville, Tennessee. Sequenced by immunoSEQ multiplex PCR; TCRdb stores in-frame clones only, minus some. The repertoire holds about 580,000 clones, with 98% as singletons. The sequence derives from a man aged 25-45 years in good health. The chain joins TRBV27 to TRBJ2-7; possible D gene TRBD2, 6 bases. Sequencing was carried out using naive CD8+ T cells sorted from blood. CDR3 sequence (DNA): TGTGCCAGCAGTTTATCCCGCGGGGAACTGGGGGTGGGCGAGCAGTACTTC. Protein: CASSLSRGELGVGEQYF.